This T cell receptor (beta chain) is drawn from a study of OX40 agonist ivuxolimab in advanced cancers. The V gene's germline CDR1 is SGDLS and CDR2 YYNGEE. The ends were cut back, 6 bases at V and 6 bases at J, with 13 bases in the middle. This CDR3 region has 13 residues. The protocol was immunoSEQ multiplex PCR, while the TCRdb copy is restricted to in-frame clones and leaves out a portion. This table holds under 95,000 clones, around 88% found once. V usage is TRBV9 and J usage is TRBJ2-1; D is perhaps TRBD2 (6 bases). Specimen: CD4+ or CD8+ T cells sorted from blood, collected in a trial of the OX40 agonist ivuxolimab. This clonotype was obtained from an adult with an advanced solid tumor such as melanoma, head and neck, liver or kidney cancer. Here the CDR3 reads CASNNLGGNEQFF. In DNA form, the CDR3 reads TGTGCCAGCAACAACCTGGGGGGCAATGAGCAGTTCTTC.